These 32 T cell receptor beta chains originate from one sample sequenced in a study of T cell responses to AZD1222 COVID-19 vaccine. Some clones are missing from TCRdb's copy, which holds only in-frame ones; the method was immunoSEQ multiplex PCR. The table records approximately 210,000 clones, roughly 94% of them present only once. The sample here was peripheral blood, taken 28 days after the second dose of the MenACWY control vaccine. The source of these receptors is an adult who received the MenACWY meningococcal vaccine as a control.

The V call is TRBV28, the J call TRBJ1-2; 9 nucleotides align to TRBD1. The CDR3 sequence is 15 residues long. Germline-derived CDR1 and CDR2 are MDHEN and SYDVKM. Trimming removed 3 bases from V and 2 bases from J; junction bases left unmatched: 4. The CDR3 coding sequence is TGTGCCAGCAGTTTTGCGGACAGGGGAAACTATGGCTACACCTTC. Encoded protein: CASSFADRGNYGYTF.

The V and J genes are TRBV2 and TRBJ2-1; 9 bases match TRBD2. Trimming took 8 bases from V and 4 from J; bases not matched to a gene: 9. Germline CDR1 and CDR2: SNHLY and FYNNEI. This CDR3 spans 15 amino acids. The CDR3 is CASPRTSALYNEQFF. The CDR3 DNA is TGTGCCAGCCCAAGGACTAGCGCCTTATACAATGAGCAGTTCTTC.

This clone came up once. This chain uses TRBV7-6 with TRBJ2-1; D not certain. Germline V gene sequence: CDR1 SGHVS, CDR2 FNYEAQ. V gave up 1 base and J gave up 4 bases, with 5 bases separating them. The CDR3 has 13 residues. CDR3 sequence reads: CASSLGLYNEQFF. The CDR3 region has the DNA TGTGCCAGCAGCTTAGGCTTGTACAATGAGCAGTTCTTC.

This clone was recorded only once. The chain employs TRBV9 and TRBJ2-1; 8 bases are shared with TRBD1. CDR3 length: 16 residues. Per germline, CDR1 SGDLS and CDR2 YYNGEE. The ends lost 4 bases at V and 6 bases at J; junction bases unmatched: 12. In DNA, the CDR3 is TGTGCCAGCAGCCCTCCTACAGGGGGGAGGCGCAATGAGCAGTTCTTC. Its protein is CASSPPTGGRRNEQFF.

The chain joins TRBV5-4 to TRBJ1-2; no clear D gene. The V and J ends lost 6 bases and 6 bases respectively, with 12 bases between them. The CDR3 contains 12 residues. Germline CDR1 and CDR2: SGHNT and YYREEE (reference sequence). The chain's CDR3 is CASTGSKDGYTF. The DNA for the CDR3 is TGTGCCAGCACGGGCAGCAAAGATGGCTACACCTTC.

The CDR3 nucleotides are TGTGCCATCAGTGAGCCTAGGGTAGCGGGGGGTACAGATACGCAGTATTTT. It specifies CAISEPRVAGGTDTQYF. The J gene is TRBJ2-3, the V gene TRBV10-3; 10 bases agree with TRBD2. Germline trimming cut 2 bases from V and 3 bases from J; bases unmatched to any gene: 8. Germline V CDR1 and CDR2: ENHRY, SYGVKD. The CDR3 length is 17 residues.

The chain uses TRBV6-5 and TRBJ1-6; 9 positions match TRBD1. The V and J ends lost 6 bases and 9 bases, in that order; junction bases with no gene match: 6. CDR1 MNHEY and CDR2 SVGAGI come from the germline V gene. The CDR3 covers 14 residues. The CDR3, as DNA: TGTGCCAGCAGCCCGACAGGGGGTGGTTCACCCCTCCACTTT. It encodes CASSPTGGGSPLHF.

The rearrangement links TRBV21-1 to TRBJ1-4; TRBD1, as called in the table, went unchecked against the DNA. TRBV21-1 is a pseudogene segment. CDR3 length equals 17 residues. As DNA, the CDR3 is TGTGCCAGCAGCAAAGCGCGCCAGGGGGAGGTGTATGAAAAACTGTTTTTT. Its protein is CASSKARQGEVYEKLFF.

This chain uses TRBV19 with TRBJ1-4; D is uncertain. Germline V gene sequence: CDR1 LNHDA, CDR2 SQIVND (reference sequence). The CDR3 sequence is 13 residues long. V gave up 9 bases and J gave up 0 bases, with 8 bases separating them. The CDR3 region is CASRPSTNEKLFF. In DNA form, the CDR3 reads TGTGCCAGCCGTCCATCAACTAATGAAAAACTGTTTTTT. Variable domain in full (rest from reference TRBV19 and TRBJ1-4): DGGITQSPKYLFRKEGQNVTLSCEQNLNHDAMYWYRQDPGQGLRLIYYSQIVNDFQKGDIAEGYSVSREKKESFPLTVTSAQKNPTAFYLCASRPSTNEKLFFGSGTQLSVL.

This rearrangement joins TRBV5-1 to TRBJ2-3, with 11 bases lining up with TRBD2. This CDR3 is 14 amino acids long. Germline trimming cut 5 bases from V and 4 bases from J; bases unmatched to any gene: 3. The germline V gene has CDR1 SGHRS and CDR2 YFSETQ. The CDR3 bases are TGCGCCAGCAGTCAACTAGCGGGAGCAGATACGCAGTATTTT. Amino acids: CASSQLAGADTQYF. Full variable domain (rest looked up from reference TRBV5-1 and TRBJ2-3): KAGVTQTPRYLIKTRGQQVTLSCSPISGHRSVSWYQQTPGQGLQFLFEYFSETQRNKGNFPGRFSGRQFSNSRSEMNVSTLELGDSALYLCASSQLAGADTQYFGPGTRLTVL.

The chain couples TRBV9 to TRBJ2-3, with 7 positions matching TRBD2. The CDR3 contains 14 residues. Germline lookup yields CDR1 SGDLS and CDR2 YYNGEE. Losses at the gene ends were 4 bases for V and 2 bases for J; bases not matched to a gene: 4. CDR3 sequence (DNA): TGTGCCAGCAGCAACGGGGGGTCCACAGATACGCAGTATTTT. Protein: CASSNGGSTDTQYF.

This sequence joins TRBV5-1 and TRBJ2-7; no clear D gene. The CDR3 totals 14 residues. Germline V gene lookup returns CDR1 SGHRS and CDR2 YFSETQ. V gave up 1 base and J gave up 5 bases, with 13 bases separating them. The CDR3 spells CASSLREGRDEQYF. The CDR3 DNA sequence: TGCGCCAGCAGCTTGCGAGAAGGCCGCGACGAGCAGTACTTC.

This clone was counted once. The chain links TRBV7-8 to TRBJ1-4; a weak D match, TRBD1 (5 bases). Germline values: CDR1 SGHVS, CDR2 FQNEAQ. The CDR3 is 16 residues long. Trimming took off 1 base at V and 5 bases at J, with 14 bases between the two ends. The CDR3 DNA reads as TGTGCCAGCAGCTTAGTACGGGGGGAAGGAAATGAAAAACTGTTTTTT. Its protein product is CASSLVRGEGNEKLFF.

V and J are TRBV19 and TRBJ2-1; no clear D gene. The CDR3 is 14 residues long. In germline, CDR1 is LNHDA, CDR2 SQIVND (reference sequence). The V end was cut by 5 bases, the J end by 7 bases, with 15 bases between. This chain's CDR3 is CASSLWTAQNEQFF. DNA of the CDR3: TGTGCCAGTAGTCTCTGGACGGCCCAAAATGAGCAGTTCTTC.

J is TRBJ1-4 and V is TRBV19, with 10 bases fitting TRBD1. This CDR3 has 14 amino acids. From germline, CDR1 is LNHDA and CDR2 SQIVND (reference sequence). V was clipped by 5 bases and J by 7 bases; unmatched bases: 4. The CDR3 region has the DNA TGTGCCAGTAGTCCCGACAGGGGGCCTGAAAAACTGTTTTTT. Protein sequence: CASSPDRGPEKLFF.

The chain carries TRBV13 and TRBJ2-7, with TRBD2 matching 11 bases. This CDR3 has 15 amino acids. The junction had 9 bases not matched to a gene; V was cut back by 8 bases and J by 3 bases. Germline lookup yields CDR1 PRHDT and CDR2 FYEKMQ (reference sequence). The CDR3 loop is CASAYSSGRFYEQYF. Written as DNA, the CDR3 is TGTGCCAGCGCCTACTCTAGCGGGAGGTTCTACGAGCAGTACTTC.

The chain recombines TRBV5-1 with TRBJ1-2; TRBD1 matches at 10 bases. The V and J ends lost 4 bases and 5 bases, in that order; junction bases with no gene match: 8. There are 15 residues in the CDR3. The germline gives CDR1 SGHRS, CDR2 YFSETQ. The CDR3 DNA reads TGCGCCAGCAGCCCCCGACAGGGGGCTGGGTATGGCTACACCTTC. This gives the protein CASSPRQGAGYGYTF.

The V gene is TRBV6-5, the J gene TRBJ1-6, with a weak D call TRBD1 (5 bases). Germline lookup yields CDR1 MNHEY and CDR2 SVGAGI. The CDR3 runs to 12 residues. Trimming removed 7 bases at V and 9 bases at J, with 10 bases between. CDR3 sequence: CASKGLGSPLHF. The CDR3 bases are TGTGCCAGCAAGGGGCTGGGTTCACCCCTCCACTTT.

This rearrangement joins TRBV12-3 or TRBV12-4 to TRBJ1-2; D is unclear. The CDR3 consists of 10 residues. V was pared by 3 bases and J by 8 bases, with 4 bases between. The CDR3 here is CASSFGGYTF. For the CDR3, the DNA is TGTGCCAGCAGTTTTGGCGGCTACACCTTC.

The J gene is TRBJ1-1, the V gene TRBV6-2 or TRBV6-3; the match to TRBD1 covers 9 bases. This CDR3 is 15 amino acids long. Germline CDR1 MNHEY, CDR2 SVGEGT. After removal of 0 bases from V and 5 bases from J, the junction contained 4 bases not matched to a gene. The CDR3 sequence is CASSYSDRGSTEAFF. CDR3 DNA sequence: TGTGCCAGCAGTTACTCCGACAGGGGGTCGACTGAAGCTTTCTTT.

V gene TRBV21-1 combines with J gene TRBJ2-5; no DNA check was done on the table's D call, TRBD2. TRBV21-1 represents a pseudogene. The CDR3 is made up of 19 amino acids. CDR3 sequence reads: CASIKAYGRRGSLFETQYF. CDR3 DNA: TGTGCCAGCATCAAAGCGTACGGACGCCGAGGGTCTTTATTCGAGACCCAGTACTTC.

The V and J genes are TRBV7-3 and TRBJ2-1; 9 bases align to TRBD1. The germline V gene has CDR1 SGHTA and CDR2 FQGTGA. J gave up 6 bases and V 6 bases, and 3 bases lay outside the gene matches. The CDR3 spans 13 residues. In nucleotides, the CDR3 is TGTGCCAGCAGATTGGACAGGGGCAATGAGCAGTTCTTC. Protein: CASRLDRGNEQFF.

On this clone: The sample carries other DNA sequences with the same CDR3. This sequence joins TRBV9 and TRBJ2-3; TRBD2 is a possible D gene (6 bases). Germline-derived CDR1 and CDR2 are SGDLS and YYNGEE. The CDR3 loop spans 14 amino acids. V was trimmed by 0 bases and J by 3 bases, leaving 8 bases between them. The CDR3, as DNA: TGTGCCAGCAGCGTAGACGGGAGTACAGATACGCAGTATTTT. Translated, it gives CASSVDGSTDTQYF.

The chain joins TRBV19 to TRBJ2-7; tentative D call: TRBD2 (6 bases). Trimming removed 5 bases at V and 2 bases at J, with 10 bases between. This CDR3 is 13 amino acids long. Germline V gene lookup returns CDR1 LNHDA and CDR2 SQIVND (reference sequence). The CDR3 DNA reads as TGTGCCAGTAGTCTAGCGCAGACCTACGAGCAGTACTTC. Protein sequence: CASSLAQTYEQYF.

The chain couples TRBV21-1 to TRBJ1-4. TRBV21-1 is recorded as a pseudogene. There are 17 residues in the CDR3. The CDR3 region is CASSKSLAGRVYEKLFF. The CDR3 DNA reads TGTGCCAGCAGCAAGTCCCTAGCAGGGCGGGTATATGAAAAACTGTTTTTT.

The J gene is TRBJ1-1, the V gene TRBV10-3; 7 nucleotides line up with TRBD1. V lost 6 bases to trimming and J lost 3 bases; unmatched junction nucleotides: 7. The CDR3 extends over 14 amino acids. Germline V lookup: CDR1 ENHRY, CDR2 SYGVKD. The CDR3 sequence: CAISDRASDTEAFF. In DNA, the CDR3 is TGTGCCATCAGCGACAGGGCCAGCGACACTGAAGCTTTCTTT.

J is TRBJ2-1 and V is TRBV7-3; unclear D gene. Germline V gene lookup returns CDR1 SGHTA and CDR2 FQGTGA. Trimming shortened V by 5 bases and J by 7 bases, and 9 bases separated the two germline ends. The length of the CDR3 is 12 residues. CDR3 protein: CASSQIGNEQFF. CDR3 DNA sequence: TGTGCCAGCAGCCAAATTGGGAATGAGCAGTTCTTC.

The J gene is TRBJ2-1, the V gene TRBV15; TRBD1 is a possible D gene (6 bases). V was shortened by 2 bases and J by 4 bases, with 15 bases between the two germline ends. Germline CDR1 and CDR2: LNHNV and YYDKDF (reference sequence). The CDR3 length is 16 residues. The CDR3 protein is CATSRSGHRVYNEQFF. CDR3 in DNA: TGTGCCACCAGCAGAAGCGGACACAGGGTGTACAATGAGCAGTTCTTC.

The V gene is TRBV30, the J gene TRBJ1-3, with 8 positions matching TRBD1. The CDR3 is 15 amino acids. J gave up 3 bases and V 1 base, and 5 bases lay outside the gene matches. The germline gives CDR1 GTSNPN, CDR2 SVGIG (reference sequence). The CDR3 DNA is TGTGCCTGGAGTGATCAGGGGGCTCTTGGAAACACCATATATTTT. Its translation is CAWSDQGALGNTIYF.

V is TRBV12-3 or TRBV12-4 and J is TRBJ1-5, with D hard to call. The CDR3 totals 12 residues. Trimming left V 6 bases short and J 4 bases short, with 7 bases between. The DNA of the CDR3 is TGTGCCAGCAGCGGCCCTAATCAGCCCCAGCATTTT. Amino acids: CASSGPNQPQHF.

This chain connects TRBV7-2 to TRBJ1-1; 8 positions match TRBD1. V lost 1 base and J lost 4; bases outside the gene matches: 5. This CDR3 comprises 15 residues. Germline V CDR1 and CDR2: SGHTA, FQGNSA. The CDR3 spells CASSLGTGLTTEAFF. The CDR3 nucleotides read TGTGCCAGCAGCTTAGGGACAGGGTTGACCACTGAAGCTTTCTTT.

The chain combines TRBV5-1 with TRBJ2-3, with TRBD2 identical over 7 bases. J gave up 6 bases and V 7 bases, and 8 bases lay outside the gene matches. The CDR3 sequence is 13 residues long. Germline V gene sequence: CDR1 SGHRS, CDR2 YFSETQ. CDR3 region: CASSIAGEDTQYF. CDR3 coding DNA: TGCGCCAGCTCTATCGCGGGAGAGGATACGCAGTATTTT.